Listed below are T cell receptor beta chains from one sample, sequenced in a study of CXCR3-negative and CXCR3-positive naive CD8 T cells. TCRdb reworked the 5' RACE reads into one entry per CDR3 protein, no DNA. Its listing shows 6,000 to 7,000 distinct CDR3 sequences. The sequencing sample was made of naive CXCR3+ CD8+ T cells from blood. These receptors were taken from a human donor in good health. Some clones in this sample may be carry-over from other donors' samples. CDR3s include the opening cysteine and the closing phenylalanine or tryptophan. Not all rows give a size; the values are once, few, many and, for expanded clones, a class.

clone_size: .
v_call: TRBV23-1
j_call: TRBJ2-7
cdr3_aa: CASSQPGLAGEFLYEQYF

clone_size: medium-sized
v_call: TRBV20-1
j_call: TRBJ1-2
cdr3_aa: CSAYDRAGYGYTF

clone_size: .
v_call: TRBV5-4
j_call: TRBJ2-4
cdr3_aa: CASSHSIAGENIQYF

clone_size: .
v_call: TRBV5-1
j_call: TRBJ1-1
cdr3_aa: CASSLDWTELGDTEAFF

clone_size: .
v_call: TRBV19
j_call: TRBJ2-7
cdr3_aa: CASSIRPGSYEQYF

clone_size: .
v_call: TRBV10-3
j_call: TRBJ1-3
cdr3_aa: CAISESKSAGNTIYF

clone_size: .
v_call: TRBV5-1
j_call: TRBJ1-1
cdr3_aa: CASSEGTGIEAFF

clone_size: medium-sized
v_call: TRBV29-1
j_call: TRBJ2-2
cdr3_aa: CSVVDSGDTGELFF

clone_size: .
v_call: TRBV6-5
j_call: TRBJ2-5
cdr3_aa: CASTPSSGTQYF

clone_size: medium-sized
v_call: TRBV27
j_call: TRBJ2-7
cdr3_aa: CASSLRTGLAYEQYF

clone_size: medium-sized
v_call: TRBV25-1
j_call: TRBJ2-7
cdr3_aa: CASSEYGQGDEQYF

clone_size: .
v_call: TRBV15
j_call: TRBJ2-7
cdr3_aa: CATSTTLAYEQYF

clone_size: .
v_call: TRBV21-1
j_call: TRBJ1-4
cdr3_aa: CASSKGTHPDYEKLFF

clone_size: .
v_call: TRBV7-9
j_call: TRBJ2-7
cdr3_aa: CASSLGGMGFSYEQYF

clone_size: .
v_call: TRBV28
j_call: TRBJ2-1
cdr3_aa: CASSFISGSFYNEQFF